This record covers a single T cell receptor beta chain. The data are from a study of blood T cell repertoires in COVID-19. The method was immunoSEQ multiplex PCR; TCRdb's version includes in-frame clones alone and lacks a portion of them. The sample lists about 310,000 clones; roughly 85% were seen once. The CDR3 length is 17 residues. The germline CDR1 and CDR2 sequences are ENHRY and SYGVKD. V was pared by 7 bases and J by 4 bases, with 18 bases of the junction left unmatched. This receptor was identified in a woman in her thirties who had been exposed to COVID-19. The chain has TRBV10-3 and TRBJ1-1; 7 positions agree with TRBD1. Source material: PBMCs or T cells enriched from blood (not recorded which). The CDR3 DNA sequence: TGTGCCATCAAGCTATCCGGGACAGCGTCCCGAGCCACTGAAGCTTTCTTT. Its translation: CAIKLSGTASRATEAFF.